This entry concerns a single T cell receptor (beta chain). Clones were sequenced by immunoSEQ multiplex PCR, and TCRdb holds only the in-frame ones, with some missing. The sample carries under 60,000 clones, about 89% recorded once. This sample is part of a study of T cell changes during pregnancy in multiple sclerosis. The junction had 2 bases not matched to a gene; V was cut back by 0 bases and J by 6 bases. This CDR3 has 15 amino acids. Germline V gene lookup returns CDR1 SGDLS and CDR2 YYNGEE. The gene calls are TRBV9 and TRBJ2-1, with 11 positions matching TRBD1. The sequence derives from a female donor with multiple sclerosis, enrolled in a pregnancy study. The starting material was CD8+ T cells from peripheral blood mononuclear cells, obtained after pregnancy. CDR3 DNA: TGTGCCAGCAGCGTAGGAGGGACAGGGGGCAATGAGCAGTTCTTC. Translation gives CASSVGGTGGNEQFF.